Below are 30 T cell receptor beta chains sequenced from a single sample in a study of blood T cells in healthy people across ages. A second PCR, run for roughly 7 to 11 cycles, used a sample-barcoded 5' primer plus a J-beta primer mix. One entry per CDR3 protein results from TCRdb running MiXCR on the 5' RACE reads. The table records about 1.8 million distinct CDR3 sequences, around half of them present only once. Sample: blood. These receptors were collected from a woman between 40 and 55 years old in good health.

The sample holds a few counts of this clonotype. The chain links TRBV7-6 to TRBJ2-3; 10 bases line up with TRBD2. Germline loops: CDR1 SGHVS, CDR2 FNYEAQ. This CDR3 is built from 14 residues. V lost 5 bases to trimming and J lost 7 bases; unmatched junction nucleotides: 6. The CDR3 is CASSESGGANTQYF. In DNA form, the CDR3 reads TGTGCCAGCAGCGAAAGCGGGGGGGCGAATACGCAGTATTTT. Supplemented by reference TRBV7-6 and TRBJ2-3, the full variable domain reads GAGVSQSPRYKVTKRGQDVALRCDPISGHVSLYWYRQALGQGPEFLTYFNYEAQQDKSGLPNDRFSAERPEGSISTLTIQRTEQRDSAMYRCASSESGGANTQYFGPGTRLTVL.

This chain connects TRBV20-1 to TRBJ1-1, with D tentatively TRBD1 (5 bases). Germline loops: CDR1 DFQATT, CDR2 SNEGSKA (reference sequence). The CDR3 is made up of 14 amino acids. V lost 8 bases, J lost 3 bases, and 19 bases lay in between. The CDR3 region has the DNA TGCAGTCCAACGGGAGGACCCAGGGACACTGAAGCTTTCTTT. Protein product: CSPTGGPRDTEAFF.

This chain links TRBV21-1 with TRBJ2-5. TRBV21-1 is classified as a pseudogene. This CDR3 has 14 residues. CDR3 residues: CASSKESSPETQYF. As DNA, the CDR3 is TGTGCCAGCAGCAAAGAGAGTAGCCCGGAGACCCAGTACTTC.

The chain joins TRBV25-1 to TRBJ1-5; perhaps TRBD1 as D (5 bases). The germline CDR1 and CDR2 sequences are MGHDK and SYGVNS. This CDR3 comprises 14 residues. Trimming pared 2 bases from V and 6 bases from J, leaving 11 bases between. CDR3 coding DNA: TGTGCCAGCAGTGAAACTGGACAAAGTCAGCCCCAGCATTTT. The encoded protein is CASSETGQSQPQHF.

This clonotype was observed a few times. The chain couples TRBV29-1 to TRBJ1-1, with TRBD1 matching 12 bases. The V and J ends lost 6 bases and 4 bases, in that order; junction bases with no gene match: 9. The length of the CDR3 is 15 residues. Germline V CDR1 and CDR2: SQVTM, ANQGSEA. The CDR3 DNA reads TGCAGCGTAGGGGGACAGGGGGCGCCGGGCACTGAAGCTTTCTTT. Residues: CSVGGQGAPGTEAFF.

The rearrangement joins TRBV5-1 to TRBJ2-1, with D possibly matching TRBD1 (6 bases). Trimming removed 4 bases from V and 3 bases from J, with 14 bases in between. Germline lookup yields CDR1 SGHRS and CDR2 YFSETQ. The CDR3 contains 15 residues. The CDR3 region is CASSPTRTVYNEQFF. The CDR3 DNA is TGCGCCAGCAGCCCGACACGGACAGTCTACAATGAGCAGTTCTTC.

The V and J genes are TRBV7-8 and TRBJ2-6; perhaps TRBD2 as D (5 bases). CDR1 SGHVS and CDR2 FQNEAQ come from the germline V gene. The CDR3 is 16 amino acids. The V and J ends lost 1 base and 4 bases respectively, with 11 bases between them. CDR3 in amino acids: CASSLGGRTGANVLTF. Here the CDR3 DNA reads TGTGCCAGCAGCTTAGGAGGGAGAACCGGGGCCAACGTCCTGACTTTC.

This clonotype has a handful of counts. The chain recombines TRBV13 with TRBJ2-1, with 14 bases identical to TRBD2. J was trimmed by 8 bases and V by 5 bases; bases with no gene match: 8. Per the germline V gene, CDR1 is PRHDT and CDR2 is FYEKMQ (reference sequence). This CDR3 comprises 16 residues. CDR3 in amino acids: CASSGTSGGHHDEQFF. The CDR3 coding sequence is TGTGCCAGCAGCGGGACTAGCGGGGGTCATCATGATGAGCAGTTCTTC.

This chain connects TRBV5-1 to TRBJ2-3; 10 nucleotides align to TRBD1. Germline assignment: CDR1 SGHRS and CDR2 YFSETQ. Trimming removed 4 bases from V and 2 bases from J; junction bases left unmatched: 7. CDR3 length: 16 residues. CDR3 protein: CASSGDRGHLTDTQYF. As DNA, the CDR3 is TGCGCCAGCAGCGGCGACAGGGGGCACCTCACAGATACGCAGTATTTT.

A few counts support this clonotype. The V call is TRBV14, the J call TRBJ1-2; no reliable D call. Germline CDR1 is SGHDN and CDR2 is FVKESK. Between the trimmed V and J ends, which lost 6 bases and 7 bases, there was a span of 18 bases. The CDR3 covers 14 residues. The CDR3 sequence: CASSGWTGPIGYTF. DNA of the CDR3: TGTGCCAGCAGTGGATGGACTGGCCCGATTGGCTACACCTTC.

V and J are TRBV24-1 and TRBJ2-1; 7 nucleotides align to TRBD2. The end of the DNA aligns better with TRBJ2-7, so the J call may be wrong. From germline, CDR1 is KGHDR and CDR2 SFDVKD. The CDR3 sequence is 17 residues long. The CDR3, as DNA: TGTGCCACCAGTGACCCTAGCGGAAGGGGCTCCTACAATGAGCAGTACTTC. Translation gives CATSDPSGRGSYNEQYF.

This chain connects TRBV2 to TRBJ1-2; D unresolved. The ends were cut back, 5 bases at V and 4 bases at J, with 20 bases in the middle. Germline CDR1 is SNHLY and CDR2 is FYNNEI. CDR3 length equals 16 residues. The CDR3 protein is CASSPQTGSLVYGYTF. The DNA for the CDR3 is TGTGCCAGCAGTCCCCAGACGGGGAGCCTAGTCTATGGCTACACCTTC.

This clonotype was observed a few times. This chain joins TRBV5-1 and TRBJ2-5, with D maybe TRBD2 (6 bases). Trimming removed 0 bases at V and 4 bases at J, with 16 bases between. Germline CDR1 SGHRS, CDR2 YFSETQ. This CDR3 contains 16 residues. CDR3 DNA: TGCGCCAGCAGCTTGGTGGAGGGGCCGAGCCCAGAGACCCAGTACTTC. Its protein is CASSLVEGPSPETQYF.

This chain connects TRBV6-2 or TRBV6-3 to TRBJ1-5, with TRBD1 identical over 7 bases. CDR1 and CDR2 from the germline V gene are MNHEY and SVGEGT. The length of the CDR3 is 17 residues. Unmatched junction bases numbered 14, after V lost 6 bases and J lost 3 bases. In DNA, the CDR3 is TGTGCCAGCAGGACCACAGGGGAGGCCTATAACAATCAGCCCCAGCATTTT. It codes for CASRTTGEAYNNQPQHF.

The chain has TRBV12-3 or TRBV12-4 and TRBJ2-5; the D call may be TRBD1 or TRBD2 (5 bases each). V was shortened by 5 bases and J by 5 bases, with 18 bases between the two germline ends. The CDR3 totals 15 residues. The CDR3: CASSRTGTPAETQYF. CDR3 DNA: TGTGCCAGCAGTAGGACCGGGACCCCGGCGGAGACCCAGTACTTC.

CDR3 nucleotide sequence: TGTGCCAGCAGCCATAGCCTTGTTCCAGATACGCAGTATTTT. This gives the protein CASSHSLVPDTQYF. The J gene is TRBJ2-3, the V gene TRBV3-1; no clear D gene. Germline V gene lookup returns CDR1 LGHDT and CDR2 YNNKEL (reference sequence). The ends were cut back, 3 bases at V and 4 bases at J, with 11 bases in the middle. This CDR3 contains 14 residues.

The rearrangement links TRBV29-1 to TRBJ2-2; D uncertain. The ends were cut back, 7 bases at V and 2 bases at J, with 17 bases in the middle. Germline lookup yields CDR1 SQVTM and CDR2 ANQGSEA. The CDR3 sequence is 15 residues long. For the CDR3, the DNA is TGCAGCGCTACCAATTTGGGCCATAACACCGGGGAGCTGTTTTTT. Amino acid sequence: CSATNLGHNTGELFF.

This clonotype showed up many times. This chain joins TRBV4-2 and TRBJ2-7, with TRBD2 matching 12 bases. Losses at the gene ends were 4 bases for V and 2 bases for J; bases not matched to a gene: 3. This CDR3 contains 15 residues. Germline lookup yields CDR1 LGHNA and CDR2 YNFKEQ. The CDR3 DNA is TGTGCCAGCAGCCGTACTAGCGGGGGGACCTACGAGCAGTACTTC. Translating gives CASSRTSGGTYEQYF.

The J gene is TRBJ1-5, the V gene TRBV20-1; 7 nucleotides match TRBD1. The CDR3 spans 14 residues. Trimming removed 2 bases from V and 4 bases from J; junction bases left unmatched: 5. CDR1 is DFQATT and CDR2 is SNEGSKA in the germline V gene (reference sequence). The CDR3 region is CSARPGTENQPQHF. CDR3 nucleotides: TGCAGTGCTAGACCAGGGACAGAGAATCAGCCCCAGCATTTT.

The sample holds a few counts of this clonotype. The chain links TRBV7-2 to TRBJ2-4; 11 bases are shared with TRBD2. The J call may be mistaken, given a closer DNA end match to TRBJ2-5. The CDR3 extends over 16 amino acids. Per the germline V gene, CDR1 is SGHTA and CDR2 is FQGNSA. DNA of the CDR3: TGTGCCAGCAGCTTCCTTAGCGGGGGGGCCGGAGAGACCCAGTACTTC. As protein: CASSFLSGGAGETQYF.

V and J are TRBV6-5 and TRBJ1-1, with a weak D call TRBD1 (6 bases). Trimming shortened V by 7 bases and J by 8 bases, and 17 bases separated the two germline ends. The V gene's germline CDR1 is MNHEY and CDR2 SVGAGI. This CDR3 contains 13 residues. CDR3 bases: TGTGCCAGCATCTCTGGAGGGGGTTGGGAAGCTTTCTTT. Translating gives CASISGGGWEAFF.

This clonotype has only a few counts. V is TRBV4-2 and J is TRBJ2-4; D not certain. The CDR3 has 17 amino acids. Germline V lookup: CDR1 LGHNA, CDR2 YNFKEQ. Trimming pared 3 bases from V and 2 bases from J, leaving 17 bases between. DNA for the CDR3: TGTGCCAGCAGCCATACGGCGGCCGGTTCGACCAAAAACATTCAGTACTTC. This encodes CASSHTAAGSTKNIQYF.

This clonotype was observed a few times. CDR3 in amino acids: CASSYGLEQPQHF. The CDR3 DNA is TGTGCCAGCAGTTACGGGTTAGAACAGCCCCAGCATTTT. The V and J genes are TRBV6-6 and TRBJ1-5; D not resolved. CDR3 length: 13 amino acids. Trimming shortened V by 2 bases and J by 7 bases, and 9 bases separated the two germline ends. Germline V gene lookup returns CDR1 MNHNY and CDR2 SVGAGI (reference sequence).

The chain recombines TRBV6-2 or TRBV6-3 with TRBJ2-1; D remains unclear. The CDR3 has 15 residues. V lost 5 bases to trimming and J lost 7 bases, with 18 bases between them. CDR1 and CDR2 (germline): MNHEY, SVGEGT. CDR3 coding DNA: TGTGCCAGCAGTGACCCAGCGTCGGTACGAAATGAGCAGTTCTTC. Translation gives CASSDPASVRNEQFF.

This clonotype was seen more than once but under ten times. This chain connects TRBV20-1 to TRBJ2-7; TRBD1 matches at 12 bases. The germline V gene has CDR1 DFQATT and CDR2 SNEGSKA (reference sequence). J was trimmed by 2 bases and V by 6 bases; bases with no gene match: 5. This CDR3 has 14 amino acids. CDR3: CSAARDRGPYEQYF. DNA of the CDR3: TGCAGTGCAGCGCGGGACAGGGGGCCCTACGAGCAGTACTTC.

The gene calls are TRBV27 and TRBJ2-1; 8 nucleotides agree with TRBD2. The CDR3 totals 18 residues. The V gene end was trimmed by 6 bases and the J gene end by 5 bases; junction bases not matched to a gene: 18. Germline assignment: CDR1 MNHEY and CDR2 SMNVEV (reference sequence). The CDR3 spells CASRTLPRGGFRNNEQFF. The CDR3 DNA follows: TGTGCCAGCAGAACCCTACCCCGGGGGGGATTTAGGAACAATGAGCAGTTCTTC.

In its sample, this clonotype was seen a few times. The chain has TRBV20-1 and TRBJ2-7, with a possible D match to TRBD2 (6 bases). The CDR3 totals 15 residues. Germline V CDR1 and CDR2: DFQATT, SNEGSKA (reference sequence). V gave up 3 bases and J gave up 0 bases, with 15 bases separating them. The CDR3, as DNA: TGCAGTGCTAGTACGGGACTGCATAGCTCCTACGAGCAGTACTTC. Amino acids: CSASTGLHSSYEQYF.

The V call is TRBV20-1, the J call TRBJ2-1; D may match TRBD1 or TRBD2 (5 bases each). The V end was cut by 3 bases, the J end by 0 bases, with 15 bases between. In germline, CDR1 is DFQATT, CDR2 SNEGSKA (reference sequence). The CDR3 totals 16 residues. This chain's CDR3 is CSASLRGSDSYNEQFF. CDR3 nucleotides: TGCAGTGCTAGTTTACGGGGCAGCGACTCCTACAATGAGCAGTTCTTC.

V and J are TRBV4-3 and TRBJ1-5; D not resolved. Trimming took 1 base from V and 6 from J, leaving 16 bases between them. Germline V gene lookup returns CDR1 LGHNA and CDR2 YSLEER. CDR3 size: 16 residues. CDR3 bases: TGCGCCAGCAGCCAAGGATACCACGGCGGGATTCAGCCCCAGCATTTT. Residues: CASSQGYHGGIQPQHF.

On this clonotype: A read error may be the cause here, since a much bigger clone is one base away. The chain joins TRBV6-2 or TRBV6-3 to TRBJ2-7, with D possibly TRBD1 on 5 matching bases. Germline lookup yields CDR1 MNHEY and CDR2 SVGEGT. The CDR3 is made up of 16 amino acids. Trimming pared 6 bases from V and 3 bases from J, leaving 21 bases between. CDR3 nucleotide sequence: TGTGCCAGCAGGCCCTCTGCAGGGAAGGGGTACTACGAGCAGTACTTC. Amino acid sequence: CASRPSAGKGYYEQYF.